This T cell receptor (beta chain) was recovered during a study of T cell responses to AZD1222 COVID-19 vaccine. Findings and caveats of the study: No day 14 peak samples; only post-peak repertoires were characterized. At 160-218 and 743-854, vaccine-associated CD4 TCRs were dominant, and they spanned spike.

With regard to this clone: Its specificity is unknown.

Looked up from germline, CDR1 is SGHRS and CDR2 is YFSETQ. The V end lost 0 bases, the J end lost 5 bases, and 8 bases lay between the germline ends. The CDR3 is made up of 13 amino acids. Sequencing was performed with immunoSEQ multiplex PCR; in TCRdb, only in-frame clones are kept and a portion is missing. The table lists over 65,000 clones, 90% to 95% of them singletons. The sequencing used peripheral blood, collected on day 0 of MenACWY control vaccination. J is TRBJ2-5 and V is TRBV5-1; D is ambiguous. The origin of this receptor is an adult in good health. CDR3 residues: CASSLAGPETQYF. The CDR3 DNA reads as TGCGCCAGCAGCTTGGCTGGTCCGGAGACCCAGTACTTC.